This TCR beta chain was observed in a study of patients and donors after allogeneic stem cell transplantation. A single record per CDR3 protein comes from TCRdb applying MiXCR to the RT-PCR reads. The sample has some 10,000 distinct CDR3 sequences, 4% seen once. This clonotype was detected ten times or more. Sequencing input: blood, either unsorted or a sorted T cell fraction (not recorded which). The TCR comes from a human donor who was either an allogeneic HSCT recipient or a stem cell or donor lymphocyte infusion donor (not recorded which). It is not recorded whose cells these are; they may come from a transplant donor.

The CDR3 nucleotides are TGTGCCAGCAGCTCCTTTGCCGACACAAACACTGAAGCTTTCTTT. Residues: CASSSFADTNTEAFF. V gene TRBV7-9 combines with J gene TRBJ1-1; D unresolved. Germline loops: CDR1 SEHNR, CDR2 FQNEAQ (reference sequence). The CDR3 sequence is 15 residues long. V dropped 4 bases and J dropped 2 bases, with 14 bases sitting between them.